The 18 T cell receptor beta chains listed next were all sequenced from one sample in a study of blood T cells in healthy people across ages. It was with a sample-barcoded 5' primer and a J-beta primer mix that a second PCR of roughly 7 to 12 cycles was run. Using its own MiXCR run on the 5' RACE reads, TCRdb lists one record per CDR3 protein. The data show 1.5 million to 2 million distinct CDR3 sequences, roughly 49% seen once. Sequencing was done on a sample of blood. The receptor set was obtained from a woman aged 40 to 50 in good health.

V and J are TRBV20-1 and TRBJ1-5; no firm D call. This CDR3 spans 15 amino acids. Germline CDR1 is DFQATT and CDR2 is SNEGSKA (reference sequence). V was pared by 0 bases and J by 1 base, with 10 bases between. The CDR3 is CSARDYGRSNQPQHF. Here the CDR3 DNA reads TGCAGTGCTAGAGATTATGGCAGAAGCAATCAGCCCCAGCATTTT.

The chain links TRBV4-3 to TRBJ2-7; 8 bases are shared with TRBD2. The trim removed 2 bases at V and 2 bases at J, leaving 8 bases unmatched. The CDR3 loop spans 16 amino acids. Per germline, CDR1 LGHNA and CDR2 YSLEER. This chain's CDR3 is CASSQNHGRGAYEQYF. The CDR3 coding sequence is TGCGCCAGCAGCCAAAACCACGGGCGGGGGGCCTACGAGCAGTACTTC.

The CDR3 DNA reads as TGTGCCAGCAGCCCGACCGACTACAGGGGAACAGATACGCAGTATTTT. This sequence encodes CASSPTDYRGTDTQYF. V usage is TRBV9 and J usage is TRBJ2-3, with TRBD1 identical over 7 bases. V trimming: 4 bases; J trimming: 3 bases; junction bases outside the gene matches: 11. The CDR3 is made up of 16 amino acids. In germline, CDR1 is SGDLS, CDR2 YYNGEE. Full variable domain (remainder filled in from reference TRBV9 and TRBJ2-3): DSGVTQTPKHLITATGQRVTLRCSPRSGDLSVYWYQQSLDQGLQFLIQYYNGEERAKGNILERFSAQQFPDLHSELNLSSLELGDSALYFCASSPTDYRGTDTQYFGPGTRLTVL.

CDR3 nucleotides: TGCGCCAGCAGCCAAGAGGCCTGGGGCAGGGAGGACTATGGCTACACCTTC. It encodes CASSQEAWGREDYGYTF. The genes are TRBV4-3 and TRBJ1-2, with a tentative D call TRBD1 (5 bases). V lost 0 bases and J lost 3, with 17 bases in between. Germline V gives CDR1 LGHNA, CDR2 YSLEER. This CDR3 comprises 17 residues.

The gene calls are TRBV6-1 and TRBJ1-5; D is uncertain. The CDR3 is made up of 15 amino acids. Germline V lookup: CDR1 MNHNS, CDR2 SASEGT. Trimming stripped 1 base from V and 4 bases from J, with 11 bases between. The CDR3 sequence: CASSEGAWGNQPQHF. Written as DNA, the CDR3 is TGTGCCAGCAGTGAAGGAGCGTGGGGAAATCAGCCCCAGCATTTT.

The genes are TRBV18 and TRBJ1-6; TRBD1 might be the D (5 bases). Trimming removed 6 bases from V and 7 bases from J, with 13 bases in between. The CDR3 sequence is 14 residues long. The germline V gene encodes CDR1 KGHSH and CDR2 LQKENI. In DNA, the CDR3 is TGTGCCAGCTCCCGGGGGGTGATAAATTCACCCCTCCACTTT. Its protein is CASSRGVINSPLHF.

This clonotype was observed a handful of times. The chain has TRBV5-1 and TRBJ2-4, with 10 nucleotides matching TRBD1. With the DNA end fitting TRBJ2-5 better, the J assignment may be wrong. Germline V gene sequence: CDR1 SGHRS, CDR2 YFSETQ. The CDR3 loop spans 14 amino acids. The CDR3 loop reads CASSNRDRGETQYF. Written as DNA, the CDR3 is TGCGCCAGCAGCAACCGGGACAGGGGAGAGACCCAGTACTTC.

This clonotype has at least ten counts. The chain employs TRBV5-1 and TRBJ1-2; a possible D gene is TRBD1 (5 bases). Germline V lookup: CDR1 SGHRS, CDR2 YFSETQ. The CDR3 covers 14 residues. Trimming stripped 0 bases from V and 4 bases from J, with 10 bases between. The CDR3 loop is CASSLAGAGYGYTF. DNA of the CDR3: TGCGCCAGCAGCTTGGCTGGGGCGGGCTATGGCTACACCTTC. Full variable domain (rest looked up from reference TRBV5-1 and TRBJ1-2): KAGVTQTPRYLIKTRGQQVTLSCSPISGHRSVSWYQQTPGQGLQFLFEYFSETQRNKGNFPGRFSGRQFSNSRSEMNVSTLELGDSALYLCASSLAGAGYGYTFGSGTRLTVV.

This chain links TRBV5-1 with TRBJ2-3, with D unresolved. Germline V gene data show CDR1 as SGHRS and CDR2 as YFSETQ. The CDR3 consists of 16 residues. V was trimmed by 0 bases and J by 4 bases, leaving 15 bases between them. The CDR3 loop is CASSLAKGPKADTQYF. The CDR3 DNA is TGCGCCAGCAGCTTGGCGAAGGGCCCCAAAGCAGATACGCAGTATTTT. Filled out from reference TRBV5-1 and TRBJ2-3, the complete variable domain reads KAGVTQTPRYLIKTRGQQVTLSCSPISGHRSVSWYQQTPGQGLQFLFEYFSETQRNKGNFPGRFSGRQFSNSRSEMNVSTLELGDSALYLCASSLAKGPKADTQYFGPGTRLTVL.

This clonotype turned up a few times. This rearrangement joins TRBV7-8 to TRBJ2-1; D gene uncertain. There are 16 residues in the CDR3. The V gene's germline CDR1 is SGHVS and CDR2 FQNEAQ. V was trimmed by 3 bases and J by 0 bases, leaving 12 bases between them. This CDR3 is CASSLVVVSSYNEQFF. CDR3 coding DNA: TGTGCCAGCAGCTTGGTAGTCGTTAGCTCCTACAATGAGCAGTTCTTC.

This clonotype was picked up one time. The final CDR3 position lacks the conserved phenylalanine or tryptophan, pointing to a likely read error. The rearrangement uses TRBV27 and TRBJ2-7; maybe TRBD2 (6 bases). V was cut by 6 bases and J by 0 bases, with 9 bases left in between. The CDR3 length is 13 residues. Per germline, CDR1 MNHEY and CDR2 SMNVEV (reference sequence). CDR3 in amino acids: CASRLAYSYEQYL. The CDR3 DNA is TGTGCCAGCAGACTAGCCTACTCCTACGAGCAGTACTTA.

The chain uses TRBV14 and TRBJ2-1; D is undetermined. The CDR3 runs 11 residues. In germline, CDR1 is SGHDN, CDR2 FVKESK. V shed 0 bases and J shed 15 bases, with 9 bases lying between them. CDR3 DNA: TGTGCCAGCAGCCAAGAAACCTACCCGTTCTTC. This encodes CASSQETYPFF.

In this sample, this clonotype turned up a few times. CDR3 in DNA: TGCAGTTCGGGGGAGCTAGCGGGGGGTTACAATGAGCAGTTCTTC. Its protein product is CSSGELAGGYNEQFF. The chain couples TRBV29-1 to TRBJ2-1; 11 nucleotides match TRBD2. The V gene's germline CDR1 is SQVTM and CDR2 ANQGSEA. CDR3 length: 15 amino acids.

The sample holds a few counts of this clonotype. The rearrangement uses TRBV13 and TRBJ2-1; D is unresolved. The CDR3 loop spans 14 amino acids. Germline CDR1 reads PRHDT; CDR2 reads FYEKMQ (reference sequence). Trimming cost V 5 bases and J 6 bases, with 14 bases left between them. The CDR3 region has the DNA TGTGCCAGCAGCCAACCTACTGATTCCAATGAGCAGTTCTTC. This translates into CASSQPTDSNEQFF.

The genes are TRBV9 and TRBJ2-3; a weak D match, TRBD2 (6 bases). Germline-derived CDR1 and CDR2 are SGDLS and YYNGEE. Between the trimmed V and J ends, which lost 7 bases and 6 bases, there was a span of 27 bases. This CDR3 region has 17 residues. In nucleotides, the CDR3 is TGTGCCAGCGCGGTTGGAGGCCTCCCGGGGGAAGGGGATACGCAGTATTTT. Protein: CASAVGGLPGEGDTQYF.

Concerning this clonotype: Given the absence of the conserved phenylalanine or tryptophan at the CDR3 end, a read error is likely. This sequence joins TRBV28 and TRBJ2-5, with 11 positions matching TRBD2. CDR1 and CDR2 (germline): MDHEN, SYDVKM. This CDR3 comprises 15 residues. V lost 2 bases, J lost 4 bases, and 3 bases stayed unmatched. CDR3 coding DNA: TGTGCCAGCAGTTTACGACTAGCGGGGATAGAGACCCAGTACTAC. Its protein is CASSLRLAGIETQYY.

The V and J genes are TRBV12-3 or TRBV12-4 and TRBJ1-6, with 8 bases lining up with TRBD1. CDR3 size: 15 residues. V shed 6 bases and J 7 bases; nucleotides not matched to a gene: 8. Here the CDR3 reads CASRLRTGKNSPLHF. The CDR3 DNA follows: TGTGCCAGCAGACTTAGGACAGGGAAAAATTCACCCCTCCACTTT.

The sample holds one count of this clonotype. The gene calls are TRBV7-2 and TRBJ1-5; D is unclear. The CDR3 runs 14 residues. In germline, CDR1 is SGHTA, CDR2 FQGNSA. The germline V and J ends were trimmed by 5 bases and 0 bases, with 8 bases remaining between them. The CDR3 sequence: CASSVQLSNQPQHF. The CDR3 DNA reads TGTGCCAGCAGCGTACAGCTTAGCAATCAGCCCCAGCATTTT.